This T cell receptor beta chain is from a study of blood T cell repertoires in COVID-19. Across the whole study: Material from acute and convalescent COVID-19 was sourced from the United States, Italy and Spain. Sources were T cells, B-cell-depleted T cells, or PBMCs; the material itself was cDNA or gDNA.

The CDR3 runs 16 residues. Trimming took 6 bases from V and 1 from J, leaving 17 bases between them. Germline loops: CDR1 SGHRS, CDR2 YFSETQ. Study processing details: The authors estimated nucleated cell counts from reference gene primer amplification. Assay: immunoSEQ multiplex PCR; the TCRdb copy retains only in-frame clones and omits some. That table supplies the V and J calls and clone size; D and trimming were determined from the DNA. The sample has 75,000 to 100,000 clones, about 89% seen once. The chain employs TRBV5-1 and TRBJ2-1; perhaps TRBD2 as D (6 bases). This TCR was recovered from a human donor with acute or convalescent COVID-19. The donor label of this sample is uncertain. Sequencing input: peripheral blood. The CDR3 sequence is CASMFVMGGSYNEQFF. In nucleotides, the CDR3 is TGCGCCAGCATGTTCGTGATGGGGGGATCCTACAATGAGCAGTTCTTC. Full variable domain (rest looked up from reference TRBV5-1 and TRBJ2-1): KAGVTQTPRYLIKTRGQQVTLSCSPISGHRSVSWYQQTPGQGLQFLFEYFSETQRNKGNFPGRFSGRQFSNSRSEMNVSTLELGDSALYLCASMFVMGGSYNEQFFGPGTRLTVL.